This T cell receptor (beta chain) is from a study of CD8 T cells in Susac syndrome. The ends were cut back, 4 bases at V and 2 bases at J, with 15 bases in the middle. The CDR3 is made up of 15 amino acids. The V gene's germline CDR1 is SQVTM and CDR2 ANQGSEA. Reverse transcription of about 0.45 to 1 ug RNA was performed with random hexamers. An immunoSEQ multiplex PCR amplified TCR beta CDR3 over 54 Vbeta and 13 Jbeta. TCRdb called the immunoSEQ multiplex PCR reads again in MiXCR, with one record for every CDR3 protein. In the table there are roughly 200,000 distinct CDR3 sequences, 90% to 95% of which are singletons. TEMRA cells were FACS-enriched, and CD8+ and CD4+ T cells were isolated negatively.

The source is a human donor in good health. V is TRBV29-1 and J is TRBJ1-5; D remains unclear. Sequenced material: CD4+ T cells from PBMCs. This chain's CDR3 is CSVGDSKYGNQPQHF. The CDR3 bases are TGCAGCGTTGGAGACTCGAAGTACGGCAATCAGCCCCAGCATTTT.